This passage covers 29 T cell receptor beta chains from one sample sequenced in a study of regulatory and conventional T cells in RAG deficiency. The sorted regulatory T cells were CD4+, CD25-high and CD127-low, with genomic DNA sequenced. Generated by immunoSEQ multiplex PCR, the TCRdb table keeps only in-frame clones and is missing some. The data show some 28,000 clones, with about 93% seen just once and approximately 0.8% held by the top ten. The same data also went into a second study, on regulatory T cells. As that report states: The PCR used 52 TRBV and 13 TRBJ primers.

The material sequenced was Tregs sorted from blood. The receptors shown here come from a human donor in good health.

Only one count was recorded for this clone. The chain has TRBV10-2 and TRBJ2-3; TRBD2 agrees at 11 bases. J gave up 7 bases and V 0 bases, and 6 bases lay outside the gene matches. The germline V gene encodes CDR1 WSHSY and CDR2 SAAADI. The CDR3 sequence is 16 residues long. The CDR3 DNA reads as TGCGCCAGCAGTGAGTCGAGGGGACTAGCGGTACATACGCAGTATTTT. It translates to CASSESRGLAVHTQYF.

The chain has TRBV15 and TRBJ1-4; 7 bases match TRBD1. The germline V gene encodes CDR1 LNHNV and CDR2 YYDKDF (reference sequence). This CDR3 region has 16 residues. The trim removed 3 bases at V and 8 bases at J, leaving 12 bases unmatched. CDR3 residues: CATSRDLVTGWEKLFF. In DNA form, the CDR3 reads TGTGCCACCAGCAGGGACCTTGTGACAGGGTGGGAAAAACTGTTTTTT. The full variable domain, in which reference TRBV15 and TRBJ1-4 provide the parts outside the CDR3, is DAMVIQNPRYQVTQFGKPVTLSCSQTLNHNVMYWYQQKSSQAPKLLFHYYDKDFNNEADTPDNFQSRRPNTSFCFLDIRSPGLGDTAMYLCATSRDLVTGWEKLFFGSGTQLSVL.

The chain combines TRBV7-3 with TRBJ2-3; tentative D call: TRBD2 (6 bases). Trimming pared 2 bases from V and 0 bases from J, leaving 9 bases between. Germline CDR1 is SGHTA and CDR2 is FQGTGA. The CDR3 runs to 15 residues. DNA of the CDR3: TGTGCCAGCAGCTTATACGGGGGAAGCACAGATACGCAGTATTTT. Translation: CASSLYGGSTDTQYF.

The rearrangement uses TRBV10-3 and TRBJ1-2, with 9 bases fitting TRBD1. CDR1 is ENHRY and CDR2 is SYGVKD in the germline V gene. V gave up 0 bases and J gave up 1 base; unmatched junction bases: 12. The CDR3 length is 19 residues. The CDR3 DNA reads TGTGCCATCAGTGAGTCATTGGGACAGGGCCGGGATAGTAACTATGGCTACACCTTC. It is translated as CAISESLGQGRDSNYGYTF.

The V call is TRBV5-1, the J call TRBJ2-3; 12 bases align to TRBD2. CDR1 is SGHRS and CDR2 is YFSETQ in the germline V gene. The CDR3 length is 16 residues. V trimming: 4 bases; J trimming: 3 bases; junction bases outside the gene matches: 6. This chain's CDR3 is CASSARLAGDTDTQYF. The DNA for the CDR3 is TGCGCCAGCAGCGCCAGACTAGCGGGAGATACAGATACGCAGTATTTT.

This clone was seen only once. The genes are TRBV5-1 and TRBJ2-1; TRBD1 aligns across 7 bases. The CDR3 loop spans 14 amino acids. Germline V gene sequence: CDR1 SGHRS, CDR2 YFSETQ. The V gene end was trimmed by 4 bases and the J gene end by 7 bases; junction bases not matched to a gene: 8. The CDR3 sequence is CASSPTGTRNEQFF. CDR3 DNA sequence: TGCGCCAGCAGCCCGACAGGGACGCGGAATGAGCAGTTCTTC.

V and J are TRBV6-6 and TRBJ1-4; the match to TRBD1 covers 9 bases. Germline CDR1 and CDR2: MNHNY and SVGAGI (reference sequence). This CDR3 region has 15 residues. J was trimmed by 7 bases and V by 1 base; bases with no gene match: 4. The DNA of the CDR3 is TGTGCCAGCAGTTACTTACAGGGGGCTGGTGAAAAACTGTTTTTT. The encoded protein is CASSYLQGAGEKLFF.

The V call is TRBV11-2, the J call TRBJ1-6, with a possible D match to TRBD1 (5 bases). The V and J ends lost 0 bases and 7 bases respectively, with 7 bases between them. CDR1 is SGHAT, CDR2 FQNNGV, per germline. This CDR3 is built from 14 residues. The CDR3 nucleotides are TGTGCCAGCAGCTTAGACAGGGTCAATTCACCCCTCCACTTT. Residues: CASSLDRVNSPLHF. The variable domain in full, with the rest retrieved from reference TRBV11-2 and TRBJ1-6, is EAGVAQSPRYKIIEKRQSVAFWCNPISGHATLYWYQQILGQGPKLLIQFQNNGVVDDSQLPKDRFSAERLKGVDSTLKIQPAKLEDSAVYLCASSLDRVNSPLHFGNGTRLTVT.

The chain couples TRBV5-1 to TRBJ1-2, with TRBD1 as a possible D gene (6 bases). Germline V gene lookup returns CDR1 SGHRS and CDR2 YFSETQ. The V and J ends lost 7 bases and 4 bases respectively, with 35 bases between them. The CDR3 extends over 20 amino acids. DNA of the CDR3: TGCGCCAGCCGGCGAGAAATCTCGTCGGGGACATATAATAACGCCTATGGCTACACCTTC. Its translation is CASRREISSGTYNNAYGYTF.

The rearrangement joins TRBV6-1 to TRBJ2-3; no reliable D call. Germline V gene data show CDR1 as MNHNS and CDR2 as SASEGT. The CDR3 spans 15 residues. Between the trimmed V and J ends, which lost 6 bases and 0 bases, there was a span of 13 bases. The CDR3 nucleotides read TGTGCCAGCAGCACAAACGGTCTCAGCACAGATACGCAGTATTTT. Translating gives CASSTNGLSTDTQYF.

The chain has TRBV7-6 and TRBJ2-3; D gene unclear. The V and J ends lost 0 bases and 7 bases respectively, with 8 bases between them. There are 13 residues in the CDR3. Germline values: CDR1 SGHVS, CDR2 FNYEAQ. The CDR3 here is CASSLALGNTQYF. Here the CDR3 DNA reads TGTGCCAGCAGCTTAGCGCTAGGAAATACGCAGTATTTT.

This chain connects TRBV23-1 to TRBJ1-3; weak D call: TRBD1 (5 bases). TRBV23-1 is identified as an open reading frame with a role that is uncertain. The CDR3 runs 22 residues. Trimming removed 7 bases at V and 0 bases at J, with 34 bases between. This CDR3 is CASTAVTGGVTRTLNSGNTIYF. Written as DNA, the CDR3 is TGCGCCAGCACGGCGGTTACCGGGGGGGTGACCCGCACTTTAAACTCTGGAAACACCATATATTTT.

The chain has TRBV7-9 and TRBJ2-3; 10 nucleotides line up with TRBD2. The ends lost 2 bases at V and 1 base at J; junction bases unmatched: 6. This CDR3 spans 17 amino acids. Germline V gene sequence: CDR1 SEHNR, CDR2 FQNEAQ (reference sequence). DNA of the CDR3: TGTGCCAGCAGCTTACGAACTAGCGGGGCCCGCACAGATACGCAGTATTTT. It translates to CASSLRTSGARTDTQYF.

The chain couples TRBV5-1 to TRBJ1-2; 9 positions match TRBD1. V lost 5 bases to trimming and J lost 7 bases; unmatched junction nucleotides: 18. From germline, CDR1 is SGHRS and CDR2 YFSETQ. The length of the CDR3 is 17 residues. CDR3 amino acids: CASRVARTGESGGGYTF. DNA of the CDR3: TGCGCCAGCAGAGTGGCGCGGACAGGGGAATCGGGGGGTGGCTACACCTTC.

The chain combines TRBV5-1 with TRBJ1-3; tentative D call: TRBD1 (5 bases). The length of the CDR3 is 13 residues. Germline-derived CDR1 and CDR2 are SGHRS and YFSETQ. The V end was cut by 0 bases, the J end by 12 bases, with 13 bases between. The CDR3 loop is CASSLGQGDIIYF. CDR3 in DNA: TGCGCCAGCAGCTTGGGTCAGGGCGATATCATATATTTT.

The chain employs TRBV6-6 and TRBJ2-2; D is unclear. Per the germline V gene, CDR1 is MNHNY and CDR2 is SVGAGI (reference sequence). Trimming took 6 bases from V and 7 from J, leaving 6 bases between them. The CDR3 is made up of 11 amino acids. CDR3 coding DNA: TGTGCCAGCAGGAGTGTCGGGGAGCTGTTTTTT. It translates to CASRSVGELFF.

V gene TRBV11-1 combines with J gene TRBJ2-5, with 12 bases aligning to TRBD1. Per the germline V gene, CDR1 is SGHAT and CDR2 is FQDESV (reference sequence). CDR3 length: 15 residues. V shed 5 bases, J shed 4 bases, and the junction held 5 bases outside the gene matches. CDR3 amino acids: CASSLRDRGLETQYF. The CDR3 nucleotides read TGTGCCAGCAGCCTCCGGGACAGGGGGCTAGAGACCCAGTACTTC. Combining the CDR3 with reference TRBV11-1 and TRBJ2-5 gives the whole variable domain EAEVAQSPRYKITEKSQAVAFWCDPISGHATLYWYRQILGQGPELLVQFQDESVVDDSQLPKDRFSAERLKGVDSTLKIQPAELGDSAMYLCASSLRDRGLETQYFGPGTRLLVL.

The chain combines TRBV11-2 with TRBJ1-3, with no clear D. Trimming stripped 5 bases from V and 0 bases from J, with 17 bases between. Germline V CDR1 and CDR2: SGHAT, FQNNGV. There are 17 residues in the CDR3. The CDR3, as DNA: TGTGCCAGCAGCGCGCAGATGAAACTGAGCTCTGGAAACACCATATATTTT. Protein sequence: CASSAQMKLSSGNTIYF.

The chain links TRBV2 to TRBJ2-1; 7 positions agree with TRBD1. From germline, CDR1 is SNHLY and CDR2 FYNNEI. This CDR3 is 13 amino acids long. In DNA form, the CDR3 reads TGTGCTATACGGAGGACAGGTGTCAATGAGCAGTTCTTC. This encodes CAIRRTGVNEQFF.

This sequence joins TRBV11-2 and TRBJ2-2, with no clear D. V dropped 3 bases and J dropped 3 bases, with 14 bases sitting between them. Germline values: CDR1 SGHAT, CDR2 FQNNGV. The CDR3 extends over 16 amino acids. CDR3 coding DNA: TGTGCCAGCAGCTTGAGCAGATCAACAGACACCGGGGAGCTGTTTTTT. As protein: CASSLSRSTDTGELFF.

This clone has a single count. The rearrangement links TRBV5-4 to TRBJ1-2; D ambiguous. Per the germline V gene, CDR1 is SGHNT and CDR2 is YYREEE (reference sequence). Trimming left V 1 base short and J 4 bases short, with 8 bases between. The CDR3 covers 13 residues. The chain's CDR3 is CASSLPAGYGYTF. The CDR3 nucleotides are TGTGCCAGCAGCTTGCCGGCGGGCTATGGCTACACCTTC.

The V call is TRBV11-1, the J call TRBJ2-5, with unresolved D. Germline CDR1 SGHAT, CDR2 FQDESV (reference sequence). There are 13 residues in the CDR3. The germline V and J ends were trimmed by 4 bases and 4 bases, with 10 bases remaining between them. The CDR3 nucleotides are TGTGCCAGCAGCTACAGATCAGGAGAGACCCAGTACTTC. This codes for CASSYRSGETQYF. The full variable domain, rest sourced from reference TRBV11-1 and TRBJ2-5, is EAEVAQSPRYKITEKSQAVAFWCDPISGHATLYWYRQILGQGPELLVQFQDESVVDDSQLPKDRFSAERLKGVDSTLKIQPAELGDSAMYLCASSYRSGETQYFGPGTRLLVL.

The chain links TRBV5-1 to TRBJ2-7; possible D gene TRBD1, 7 bases. This CDR3 has 15 amino acids. Germline V gene lookup returns CDR1 SGHRS and CDR2 YFSETQ. The ends were cut back, 6 bases at V and 2 bases at J, with 18 bases in the middle. The CDR3 DNA reads as TGCGCCAGCACCCTCGGAGGGACAGTCCCCTACGAGCAGTACTTC. This gives the protein CASTLGGTVPYEQYF.

The genes are TRBV7-6 and TRBJ2-1; unclear D gene. The V end was cut by 5 bases, the J end by 8 bases, with 10 bases between. CDR1 is SGHVS and CDR2 is FNYEAQ in the germline V gene. This CDR3 spans 12 amino acids. DNA for the CDR3: TGTGCCAGCAGCCAACTTTGGGATGAGCAGTTCTTC. Amino acids: CASSQLWDEQFF.

The CDR3 loop reads CASSPGSGAAGGEAFF. For the CDR3, the DNA is TGCGCCAGCAGCCCCGGGAGTGGCGCCGCAGGAGGTGAAGCTTTCTTT. The chain joins TRBV5-1 to TRBJ1-1; D remains unclear. Germline V lookup: CDR1 SGHRS, CDR2 YFSETQ. The CDR3 has 16 amino acids. The V and J ends lost 4 bases and 7 bases respectively, with 23 bases between them.

The J gene is TRBJ2-7, the V gene TRBV7-9; no firm D call. The CDR3 is 12 amino acids. Germline values: CDR1 SEHNR, CDR2 FQNEAQ (reference sequence). V lost 5 bases, J lost 2 bases, and 7 bases lay in between. The CDR3 loop is CASSPYPYEQYF. In DNA, the CDR3 is TGTGCCAGCAGCCCCTACCCCTACGAGCAGTACTTC.

This chain uses TRBV5-1 with TRBJ2-5; a possible D gene is TRBD1 (7 bases). There are 15 residues in the CDR3. Trimming pared 3 bases from V and 4 bases from J, leaving 16 bases between. Germline-derived CDR1 and CDR2 are SGHRS and YFSETQ. The CDR3 DNA follows: TGCGCCAGCAGCTGGGGAGACAGGGAGGCAGAGACCCAGTACTTC. Its protein product is CASSWGDREAETQYF. Complete variable domain (other parts from reference TRBV5-1 and TRBJ2-5): KAGVTQTPRYLIKTRGQQVTLSCSPISGHRSVSWYQQTPGQGLQFLFEYFSETQRNKGNFPGRFSGRQFSNSRSEMNVSTLELGDSALYLCASSWGDREAETQYFGPGTRLLVL.

The chain uses TRBV27 and TRBJ1-5, with TRBD1 matching over 8 bases. The CDR3 runs to 14 residues. Trimming at V came to 5 bases and at J to 5 bases, leaving 5 bases not matched to a gene. Germline loops: CDR1 MNHEY, CDR2 SMNVEV (reference sequence). The DNA for the CDR3 is TGTGCCAGCAGTCTAACAGGGGGGGATCAGCCCCAGCATTTT. Translation: CASSLTGGDQPQHF.

The V call is TRBV5-1, the J call TRBJ2-3; the D gene could be TRBD1 or TRBD2 (5 bases each). The germline CDR1 and CDR2 sequences are SGHRS and YFSETQ. This CDR3 region has 14 residues. V gave up 0 bases and J gave up 3 bases, with 8 bases separating them. DNA for the CDR3: TGCGCCAGCAGCTTGGGGGGGAGTACAGATACGCAGTATTTT. It yields the protein CASSLGGSTDTQYF.